This TCR beta chain was documented in a study of CD8+CD57+ T cells in acquired aplastic anemia. Study details: On average, sorted CD4+ and CD8+ cells gave approximately 3.5 ug of DNA. Regarding the study as a whole: Patients and controls shared roughly 28 CD8+ CDR3 sequences, which appeared highly expressed in patients and within their immunodominant clones.

Patients chosen for sequencing had CD8+CD57+ cells that had expanded, as shown by flow cytometry. Each patient had severe acquired aplastic anemia. V was clipped by 0 bases and J by 1 base, with 10 bases between them. The CDR3 covers 15 residues. The germline CDR1 and CDR2 sequences are SGHDT and YYEEEE. In this sample, this clonotype turned up many times. Its antigen remains unknown. The use of genomic DNA as template underpinned the TCR beta VDJ and CDR3 profiling. TCRdb fed the reads into MiXCR, producing one record per CDR3 protein. The data contain approximately 180,000 distinct CDR3 sequences, under 55% of them singletons.

Sequenced input: sorted CD4+, CD8+, or CD8+CD57+ T cells (not recorded which) from PBMCs. The chain recombines TRBV5-6 with TRBJ1-1; possible D gene TRBD1, 5 bases. The source is a human donor with aplastic anemia. The CDR3 region is CASSLAGGANTEAFF. CDR3 in DNA: TGTGCCAGCAGCTTGGCGGGTGGGGCGAACACTGAAGCTTTCTTT.